This TCR beta chain was sequenced in a study of blood T cell repertoires in COVID-19. Background on the study: Sites in the United States, Italy and Spain provided acute and convalescent COVID-19 samples. Sources were T cells, B-cell-depleted T cells, or PBMCs; the material itself was cDNA or gDNA.

In the original workflow: For nucleated cells, counts were estimated from reference gene primer amplification. Clones were read by immunoSEQ multiplex PCR, and TCRdb kept only the in-frame ones, dropping some. V, J and clone size derive from that table, while D and trimming were established from the DNA sequence. The repertoire holds roughly 300,000 clones, with about 86% as singletons. The sequence derives from a woman aged 40 to 50 with acute COVID-19. Sequenced sample: PBMCs or T cells enriched from blood (not recorded which).

CDR3 sequence: CASSLRSSSDGYTF. Here the CDR3 DNA reads TGTGCCAGCAGTTTACGGAGTAGTTCTGATGGCTACACCTTC. J is TRBJ1-2 and V is TRBV27, with no clear D. Looked up from germline, CDR1 is MNHEY and CDR2 is SMNVEV (reference sequence). CDR3 length: 14 amino acids. V was clipped by 2 bases and J by 6 bases, with 13 bases between them.